These T cell receptor beta chains were read from a single sample in a study of blood T cell repertoires in COVID-19. Measured with immunoSEQ multiplex PCR; TCRdb has only the in-frame clones, and not every one. The sample carries 250,000 to 350,000 clones, roughly 90% recorded once. Material: PBMCs or T cells enriched from blood (not recorded which). The origin of the receptors is a woman younger than 45 who had recovered from COVID-19. Both conserved end residues are part of each CDR3. Fields, in order: J gene, V gene, CDR3 protein.

J gene: TRBJ2-2; V gene: TRBV24-1; CDR3 protein: CATQGWETGELFF
J gene: TRBJ2-2; V gene: TRBV10-2; CDR3 protein: CASRDFSITGELFF
J gene: TRBJ2-3; V gene: TRBV30; CDR3 protein: CAWTLAGGGSTDTQYF
J gene: TRBJ2-2; V gene: TRBV10-3; CDR3 protein: CAITAGDTGELFF
J gene: TRBJ1-1; V gene: TRBV12-3/TRBV12-4; CDR3 protein: CASRWTLNTEAFF
J gene: TRBJ2-7; V gene: TRBV28; CDR3 protein: CATQGPGLIPYEQYF
J gene: TRBJ2-5; V gene: TRBV3-1/TRBV3-2; CDR3 protein: CASSPPTAGETQYF
J gene: TRBJ1-1; V gene: TRBV7-2; CDR3 protein: CASSGRQGYTEAFF
J gene: TRBJ2-1; V gene: TRBV6-2/TRBV6-3; CDR3 protein: CASSYSRSGTMFNEQFF
J gene: TRBJ1-2; V gene: TRBV3-1/TRBV3-2; CDR3 protein: CASSQDRVSSANYGCTF
J gene: TRBJ2-3; V gene: TRBV7-3; CDR3 protein: CASSPGVEREDTDTQYF
J gene: TRBJ1-1; V gene: TRBV12-3/TRBV12-4; CDR3 protein: CASSVTGIDVVF
J gene: TRBJ1-2; V gene: TRBV21-1; CDR3 protein: CASSKENSGRAGYTF
J gene: TRBJ2-6; V gene: TRBV7-9; CDR3 protein: CASSHPRDSPFSGANVLTF
J gene: TRBJ2-5; V gene: TRBV6-5; CDR3 protein: CASRQGETQYF
J gene: TRBJ2-7; V gene: TRBV29-1; CDR3 protein: CSVAGGVPYEQYF
J gene: TRBJ2-1; V gene: TRBV7-9; CDR3 protein: CASSLNGQGRNEQFF
J gene: TRBJ2-1; V gene: TRBV6-2/TRBV6-3; CDR3 protein: CASSSREGYNEQFF
J gene: TRBJ2-3; V gene: TRBV19; CDR3 protein: CASSMRKLAVRDTQYF
J gene: TRBJ2-7; V gene: TRBV19; CDR3 protein: CASSIGVQGTYEQYF
J gene: TRBJ2-7; V gene: TRBV12-3/TRBV12-4; CDR3 protein: CASSPGTVYEQYF
J gene: TRBJ2-1; V gene: TRBV19; CDR3 protein: CASSIRGSSYNEQFF